Detailed here is one T cell receptor (beta chain). This table comes from immunoSEQ multiplex PCR, and its TCRdb copy is limited to in-frame clones, with some not included. The repertoire consists of roughly 170,000 clones, with just over 85% occurring once and the leading ten covering 4.9%. The data were taken from a study of control samples from healthy donors and cancer patients. Per the germline V gene, CDR1 is MNHEY and CDR2 is SVGAGI. There are 13 residues in the CDR3. The V and J ends lost 2 bases and 5 bases respectively, with 6 bases between them. The TCR was taken from a woman in her 30s in good health. The genes are TRBV6-5 and TRBJ2-2, with D unclear. Sample: blood. In DNA, the CDR3 is TGTGCCAGCAGTTACGGGGAAACCGGGGAGCTGTTTTTT. It codes for CASSYGETGELFF.